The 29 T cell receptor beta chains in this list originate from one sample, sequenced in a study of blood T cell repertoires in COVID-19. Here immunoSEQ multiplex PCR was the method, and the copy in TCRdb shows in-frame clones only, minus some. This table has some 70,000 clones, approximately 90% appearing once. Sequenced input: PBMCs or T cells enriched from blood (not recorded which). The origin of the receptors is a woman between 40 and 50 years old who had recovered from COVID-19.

The chain's CDR3 is CASSSYRVVGEKLFF. The DNA of the CDR3 is TGTGCCAGCAGCTCATACAGGGTAGTTGGGGAAAAACTGTTTTTT. The chain is built from TRBV7-2 and TRBJ1-4; the D gene is possibly TRBD1 (6 bases). Per the germline V gene, CDR1 is SGHTA and CDR2 is FQGNSA. V lost 4 bases, J lost 8 bases, and 17 bases lay in between. This CDR3 has 15 amino acids.

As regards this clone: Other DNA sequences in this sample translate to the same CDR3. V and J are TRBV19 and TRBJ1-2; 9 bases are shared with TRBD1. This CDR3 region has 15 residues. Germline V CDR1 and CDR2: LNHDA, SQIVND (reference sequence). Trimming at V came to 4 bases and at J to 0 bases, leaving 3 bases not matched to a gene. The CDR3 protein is CASSTRTGANYGYTF. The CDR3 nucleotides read TGTGCCAGTAGTACCCGGACAGGGGCTAACTATGGCTACACCTTC.

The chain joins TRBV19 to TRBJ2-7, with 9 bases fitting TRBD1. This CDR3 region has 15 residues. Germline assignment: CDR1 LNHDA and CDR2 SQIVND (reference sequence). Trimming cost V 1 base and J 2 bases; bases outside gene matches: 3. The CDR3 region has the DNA TGTGCCAGTAGTATAGTAGGACAGGGGACCTACGAGCAGTACTTC. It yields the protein CASSIVGQGTYEQYF.

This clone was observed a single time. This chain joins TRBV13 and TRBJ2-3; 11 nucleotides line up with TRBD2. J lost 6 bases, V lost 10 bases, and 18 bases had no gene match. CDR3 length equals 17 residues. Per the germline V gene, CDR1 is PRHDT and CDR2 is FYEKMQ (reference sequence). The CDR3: CATSSPFSSGGWDTQYF. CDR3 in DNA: TGTGCCACCTCGTCCCCCTTTTCTAGCGGGGGGTGGGATACGCAGTATTTT.

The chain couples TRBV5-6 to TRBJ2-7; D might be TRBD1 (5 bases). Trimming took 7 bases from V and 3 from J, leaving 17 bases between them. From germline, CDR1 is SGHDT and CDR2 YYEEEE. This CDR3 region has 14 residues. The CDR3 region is CASGSGGRVYEQYF. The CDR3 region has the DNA TGTGCCAGCGGGTCCGGCGGCAGGGTCTACGAGCAGTACTTC.

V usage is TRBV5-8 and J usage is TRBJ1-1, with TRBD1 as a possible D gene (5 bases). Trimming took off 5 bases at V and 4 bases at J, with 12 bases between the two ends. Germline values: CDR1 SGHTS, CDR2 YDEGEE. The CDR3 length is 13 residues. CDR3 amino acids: CASRLRAATEAFF. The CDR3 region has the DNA TGTGCCAGCAGGCTCAGGGCGGCCACTGAAGCTTTCTTT.

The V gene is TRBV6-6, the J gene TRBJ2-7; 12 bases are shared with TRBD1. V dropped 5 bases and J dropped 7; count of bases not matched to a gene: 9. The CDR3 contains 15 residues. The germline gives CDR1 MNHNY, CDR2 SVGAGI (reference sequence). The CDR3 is CASSATGTGGGEQYF. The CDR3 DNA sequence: TGTGCCAGCAGTGCGACCGGGACAGGGGGCGGTGAGCAGTACTTC.

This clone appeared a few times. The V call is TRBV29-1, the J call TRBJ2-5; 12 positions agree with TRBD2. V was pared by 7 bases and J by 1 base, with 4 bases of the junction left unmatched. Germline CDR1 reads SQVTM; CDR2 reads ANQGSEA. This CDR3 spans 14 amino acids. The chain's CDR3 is CSAGLAGTQETQYF. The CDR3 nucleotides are TGCAGCGCTGGACTAGCGGGGACCCAAGAGACCCAGTACTTC.

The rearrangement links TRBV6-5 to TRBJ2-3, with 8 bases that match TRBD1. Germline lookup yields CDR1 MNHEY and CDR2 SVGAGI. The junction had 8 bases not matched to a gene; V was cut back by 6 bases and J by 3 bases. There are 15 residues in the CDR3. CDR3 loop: CASSQTGDGTDTQYF. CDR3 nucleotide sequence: TGTGCCAGCAGCCAGACAGGGGATGGGACAGATACGCAGTATTTT.

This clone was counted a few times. The CDR3 loop reads CASSIRRQGAGTEAFF. Here the CDR3 DNA reads TGTGCCAGCAGCATTAGGCGACAGGGGGCTGGCACTGAAGCTTTCTTT. V usage is TRBV13 and J usage is TRBJ1-1; 10 bases align to TRBD1. This CDR3 is built from 16 residues. CDR1 is PRHDT and CDR2 is FYEKMQ in the germline V gene (reference sequence). J was trimmed by 4 bases and V by 5 bases; bases with no gene match: 10.

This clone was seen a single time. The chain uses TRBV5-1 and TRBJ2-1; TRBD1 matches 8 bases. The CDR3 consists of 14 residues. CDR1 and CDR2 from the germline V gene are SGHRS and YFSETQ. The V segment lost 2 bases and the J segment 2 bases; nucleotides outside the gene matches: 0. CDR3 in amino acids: CASSLQGAYNEQFF. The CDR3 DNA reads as TGCGCCAGCAGCTTACAGGGGGCCTACAATGAGCAGTTCTTC.

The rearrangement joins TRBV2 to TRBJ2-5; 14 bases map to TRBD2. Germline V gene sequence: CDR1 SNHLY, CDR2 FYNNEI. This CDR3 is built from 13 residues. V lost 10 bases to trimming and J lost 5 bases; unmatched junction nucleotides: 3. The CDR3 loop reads CATRTSGGETQYF. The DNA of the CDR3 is TGTGCCACCAGGACTAGCGGGGGGGAGACCCAGTACTTC.

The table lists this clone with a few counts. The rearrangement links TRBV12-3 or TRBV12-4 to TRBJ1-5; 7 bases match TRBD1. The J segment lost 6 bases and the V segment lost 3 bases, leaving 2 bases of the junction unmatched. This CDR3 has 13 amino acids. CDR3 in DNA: TGTGCCAGCAGTTTTCAGGGGGGTCAGCCCCAGCATTTT. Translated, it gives CASSFQGGQPQHF.

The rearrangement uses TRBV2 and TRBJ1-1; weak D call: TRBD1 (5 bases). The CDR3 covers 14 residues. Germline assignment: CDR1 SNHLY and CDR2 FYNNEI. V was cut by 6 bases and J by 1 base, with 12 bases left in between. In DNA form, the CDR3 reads TGTGCCAGCAGGGACCCTAGGGGGAACACTGAAGCTTTCTTT. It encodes CASRDPRGNTEAFF.

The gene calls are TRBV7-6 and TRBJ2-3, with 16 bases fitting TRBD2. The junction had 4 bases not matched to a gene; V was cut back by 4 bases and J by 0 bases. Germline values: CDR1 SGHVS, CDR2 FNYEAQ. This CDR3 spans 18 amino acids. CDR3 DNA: TGTGCCAGCAGCTCGGGACTAGCGGGGGGGTTCAGCACAGATACGCAGTATTTT. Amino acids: CASSSGLAGGFSTDTQYF.

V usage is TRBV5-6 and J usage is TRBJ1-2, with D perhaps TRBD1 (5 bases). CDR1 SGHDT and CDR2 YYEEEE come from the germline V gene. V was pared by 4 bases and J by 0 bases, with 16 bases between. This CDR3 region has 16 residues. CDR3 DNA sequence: TGTGCCAGCAGCCCTCTATTGGCGGGACCTAACTATGGCTACACCTTC. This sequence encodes CASSPLLAGPNYGYTF.

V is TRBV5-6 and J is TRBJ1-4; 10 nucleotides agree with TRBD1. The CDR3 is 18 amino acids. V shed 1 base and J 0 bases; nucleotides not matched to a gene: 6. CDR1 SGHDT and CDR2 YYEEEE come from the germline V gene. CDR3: CASSLFSGQGPTNEKLFF. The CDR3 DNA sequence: TGTGCCAGCAGCTTGTTCTCGGGACAGGGGCCAACTAATGAAAAACTGTTTTTT. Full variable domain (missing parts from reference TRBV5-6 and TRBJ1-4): DAGVTQSPTHLIKTRGQQVTLRCSPKSGHDTVSWYQQALGQGPQFIFQYYEEEERQRGNFPDRFSGHQFPNYSSELNVNALLLGDSALYLCASSLFSGQGPTNEKLFFGSGTQLSVL.

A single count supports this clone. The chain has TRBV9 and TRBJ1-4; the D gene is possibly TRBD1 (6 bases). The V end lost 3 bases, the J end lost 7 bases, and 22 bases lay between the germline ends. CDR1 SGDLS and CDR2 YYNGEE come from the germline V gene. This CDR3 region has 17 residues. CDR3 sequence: CASSAIVPGATGEKLFF. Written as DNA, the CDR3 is TGTGCCAGCAGCGCGATAGTCCCAGGGGCGACGGGTGAAAAACTGTTTTTT.

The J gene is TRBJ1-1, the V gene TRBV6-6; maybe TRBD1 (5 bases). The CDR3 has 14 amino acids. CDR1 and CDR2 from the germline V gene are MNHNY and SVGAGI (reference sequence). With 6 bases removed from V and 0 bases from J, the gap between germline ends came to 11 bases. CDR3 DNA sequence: TGTGCCAGCAGGGGGGGGAGCATGAACACTGAAGCTTTCTTT. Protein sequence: CASRGGSMNTEAFF.

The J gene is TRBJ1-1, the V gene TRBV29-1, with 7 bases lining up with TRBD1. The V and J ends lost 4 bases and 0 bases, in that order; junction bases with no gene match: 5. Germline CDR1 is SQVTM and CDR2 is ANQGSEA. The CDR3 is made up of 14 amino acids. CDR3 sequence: CSVVYRGMNTEAFF. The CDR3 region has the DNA TGCAGCGTTGTGTACAGGGGTATGAACACTGAAGCTTTCTTT.

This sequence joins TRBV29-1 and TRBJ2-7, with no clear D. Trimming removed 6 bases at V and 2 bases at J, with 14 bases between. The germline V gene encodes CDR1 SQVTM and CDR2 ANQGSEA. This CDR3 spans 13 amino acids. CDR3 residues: CSVTSLPPYEQYF. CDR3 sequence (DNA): TGCAGCGTAACCAGTCTTCCCCCCTACGAGCAGTACTTC.

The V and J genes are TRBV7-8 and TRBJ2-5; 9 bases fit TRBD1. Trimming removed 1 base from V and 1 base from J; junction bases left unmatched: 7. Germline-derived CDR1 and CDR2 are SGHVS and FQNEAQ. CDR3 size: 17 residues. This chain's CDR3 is CASSLVGGTGPQETQYF. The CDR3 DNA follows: TGTGCCAGCAGCTTAGTTGGGGGGACAGGGCCCCAAGAGACCCAGTACTTC.

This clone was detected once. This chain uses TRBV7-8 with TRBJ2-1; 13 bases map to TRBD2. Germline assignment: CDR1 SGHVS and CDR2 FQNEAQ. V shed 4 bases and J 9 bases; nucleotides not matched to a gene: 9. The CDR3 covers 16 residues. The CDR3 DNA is TGTGCCAGCAGCTCCCCTCGGACTAGCGGGGGCGGTGAGCAGTTCTTC. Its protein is CASSSPRTSGGGEQFF.

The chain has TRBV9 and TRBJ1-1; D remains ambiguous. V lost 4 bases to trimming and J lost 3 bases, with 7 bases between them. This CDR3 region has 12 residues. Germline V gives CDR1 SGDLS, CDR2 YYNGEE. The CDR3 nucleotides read TGTGCCAGCAGCACCCGCGACACTGAAGCTTTCTTT. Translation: CASSTRDTEAFF.

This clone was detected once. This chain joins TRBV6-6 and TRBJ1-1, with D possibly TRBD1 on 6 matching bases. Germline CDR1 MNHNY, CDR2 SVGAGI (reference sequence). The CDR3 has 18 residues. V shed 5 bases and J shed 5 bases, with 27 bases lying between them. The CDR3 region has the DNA TGTGCCAGCAGTCCTCCCGCTGCCTACAGGGCGAGGAGTACTGAAGCTTTCTTT. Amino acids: CASSPPAAYRARSTEAFF.

The CDR3: CASTPSRERGFGETQYF. In DNA form, the CDR3 reads TGTGCCAGTACCCCCTCGCGGGAGCGGGGGTTCGGAGAGACCCAGTACTTC. The V call is TRBV19, the J call TRBJ2-5; 8 bases fit TRBD2. Germline V gene data show CDR1 as LNHDA and CDR2 as SQIVND (reference sequence). Losses at the gene ends were 7 bases for V and 4 bases for J; bases not matched to a gene: 17. The CDR3 is 17 amino acids.

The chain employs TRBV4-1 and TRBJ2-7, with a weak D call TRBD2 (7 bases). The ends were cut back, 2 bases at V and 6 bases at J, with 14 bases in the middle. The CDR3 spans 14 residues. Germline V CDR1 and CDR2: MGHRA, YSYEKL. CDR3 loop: CASSQNRGAVEQYF. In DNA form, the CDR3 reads TGCGCCAGCAGCCAAAATCGGGGGGCGGTCGAGCAGTACTTC.

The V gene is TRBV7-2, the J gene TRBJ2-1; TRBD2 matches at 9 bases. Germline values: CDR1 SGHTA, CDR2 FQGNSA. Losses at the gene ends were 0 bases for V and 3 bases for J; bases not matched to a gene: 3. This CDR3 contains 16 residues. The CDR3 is CASSLALAGRYNEQFF. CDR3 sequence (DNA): TGTGCCAGCAGCTTAGCGCTAGCGGGGCGCTACAATGAGCAGTTCTTC.

The CDR3 here is CASSVVEGSPFNTIYF. CDR3 coding DNA: TGTGCCAGCAGCGTAGTAGAGGGCAGCCCGTTCAACACCATATATTTT. The genes are TRBV9 and TRBJ1-3; no clear D. Trimming removed 0 bases at V and 7 bases at J, with 17 bases between. The CDR3 runs to 16 residues. Per germline, CDR1 SGDLS and CDR2 YYNGEE.